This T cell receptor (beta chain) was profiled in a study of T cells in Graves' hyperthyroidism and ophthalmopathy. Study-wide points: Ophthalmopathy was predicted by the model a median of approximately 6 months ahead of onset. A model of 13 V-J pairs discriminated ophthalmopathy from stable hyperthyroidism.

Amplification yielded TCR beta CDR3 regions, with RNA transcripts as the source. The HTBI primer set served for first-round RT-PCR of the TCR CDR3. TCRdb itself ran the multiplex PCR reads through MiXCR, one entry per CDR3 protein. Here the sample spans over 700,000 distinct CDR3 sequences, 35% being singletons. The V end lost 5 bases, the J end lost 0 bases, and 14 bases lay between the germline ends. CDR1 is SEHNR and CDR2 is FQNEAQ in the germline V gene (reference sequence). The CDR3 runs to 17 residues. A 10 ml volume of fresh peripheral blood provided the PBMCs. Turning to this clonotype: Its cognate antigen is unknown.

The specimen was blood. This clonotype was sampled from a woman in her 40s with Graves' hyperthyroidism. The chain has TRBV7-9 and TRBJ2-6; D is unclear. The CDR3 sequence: CASSQDFRVSGANVLTF. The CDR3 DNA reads TGTGCCAGCAGCCAAGATTTCCGGGTCTCTGGGGCCAACGTCCTGACTTTC.